The 25 T cell receptor beta chains presented below share a single source sample, sequenced in a study of Ad26.COV2.S vaccination and SARS-CoV-2 variants. Treatment denoted: 19 received Ad26.COV2.S at low or high dose, single or two shots; several received placebo; per-sample allocation not given. Sampling took place 63 days after the first vaccine or placebo injection. Measured with immunoSEQ multiplex PCR; TCRdb has only the in-frame clones, and not every one. The sample lists around 270,000 clones, around nine tenths occurring once. Sample: peripheral blood, taken in a trial of Ad26.COV2.S vaccine versus placebo. The source of these receptors is a person aged 18-60 years who received the Ad26.COV2.S COVID-19 vaccine or a placebo.

CDR3 in DNA: TGCAGCGTCCGTAGAGTGGGCGGGGGCCGGAACACCGGGGAGCTGTTTTTT. Translation: CSVRRVGGGRNTGELFF. This chain joins TRBV29-1 and TRBJ2-2, with D perhaps TRBD2 (7 bases). V was pared by 6 bases and J by 1 base, with 21 bases between. The length of the CDR3 is 17 residues. CDR1 and CDR2 (germline): SQVTM, ANQGSEA.

V usage is TRBV19 and J usage is TRBJ2-5; 10 nucleotides line up with TRBD1. Germline V lookup: CDR1 LNHDA, CDR2 SQIVND (reference sequence). Trimming cost V 5 bases and J 3 bases; bases outside gene matches: 6. The CDR3 is 15 amino acids. This chain's CDR3 is CASSLPGTGEETQYF. The CDR3 region has the DNA TGTGCCAGTAGTCTCCCCGGGACAGGGGAAGAGACCCAGTACTTC. Full variable domain (rest looked up from reference TRBV19 and TRBJ2-5): DGGITQSPKYLFRKEGQNVTLSCEQNLNHDAMYWYRQDPGQGLRLIYYSQIVNDFQKGDIAEGYSVSREKKESFPLTVTSAQKNPTAFYLCASSLPGTGEETQYFGPGTRLLVL.

In its sample, this clone was seen once. The chain has TRBV6-4 and TRBJ1-1, with D maybe TRBD1 (5 bases). The CDR3 consists of 13 residues. Trimming took 6 bases from V and 3 from J, leaving 11 bases between them. Germline values: CDR1 MRHNA, CDR2 SNTAGT. CDR3 in DNA: TGTGCCAGCAGGGCTGACAGCTACACTGAAGCTTTCTTT. Amino acids: CASRADSYTEAFF.

V gene TRBV21-1 combines with J gene TRBJ2-7. TRBV21-1 has pseudogene status. The CDR3 spans 13 residues. The CDR3 nucleotides are TGTGCTAGCAGCAAATCACGGCCCTACGAGCAGTACTTC. The encoded protein is CASSKSRPYEQYF.

The gene calls are TRBV9 and TRBJ2-5, with 7 bases that match TRBD2. V lost 3 bases to trimming and J lost 5 bases; unmatched junction nucleotides: 10. Germline assignment: CDR1 SGDLS and CDR2 YYNGEE. The CDR3 is 15 amino acids. The CDR3 nucleotides read TGTGCCAGCAGCGAGACCCCCGCGGGAGTTGAGACCCAGTACTTC. Protein sequence: CASSETPAGVETQYF.

V and J are TRBV11-2 and TRBJ1-4; D is unresolved. The CDR3 runs to 12 residues. Germline V gene data show CDR1 as SGHAT and CDR2 as FQNNGV. V lost 5 bases and J 10 bases, leaving 11 bases between the germline ends. The CDR3 DNA sequence: TGTGCCAGCAGCCTCGATGTGGGAAAACTGTTTTTT. Translated, it gives CASSLDVGKLFF.

This chain uses TRBV28 with TRBJ1-3; D gene ambiguous. The length of the CDR3 is 12 residues. Trimming removed 3 bases at V and 3 bases at J, with 3 bases between. Looked up from germline, CDR1 is MDHEN and CDR2 is SYDVKM. As DNA, the CDR3 is TGTGCCAGCAGTTTTTTTGGAAACACCATATATTTT. It yields the protein CASSFFGNTIYF.

This chain uses TRBV24-1 with TRBJ2-5; D might be TRBD1 (5 bases). The CDR3 is 13 residues long. The V end lost 7 bases, the J end lost 7 bases, and 15 bases lay between the germline ends. Germline loops: CDR1 KGHDR, CDR2 SFDVKD. The chain's CDR3 is CATSLKGSGTQYF. CDR3 sequence (DNA): TGTGCCACCAGCCTTAAGGGGTCCGGGACCCAGTACTTC.

The rearrangement uses TRBV6-5 and TRBJ2-3, with 7 positions matching TRBD1. Germline loops: CDR1 MNHEY, CDR2 SVGAGI. CDR3 length: 14 residues. V lost 5 bases to trimming and J lost 3 bases; unmatched junction nucleotides: 5. The CDR3 region has the DNA TGTGCCAGCAGTCCAAAACAGGGGACAGATACGCAGTATTTT. It is translated as CASSPKQGTDTQYF.

The chain has TRBV7-2 and TRBJ2-5, with 8 bases identical to TRBD2. The ends lost 5 bases at V and 6 bases at J; junction bases unmatched: 5. In germline, CDR1 is SGHTA, CDR2 FQGNSA. The CDR3 is made up of 13 amino acids. CDR3: CASSPSGGQTQYF. CDR3 DNA sequence: TGTGCCAGCAGCCCAAGCGGGGGACAGACCCAGTACTTC. Looking up the rest from reference TRBV7-2 and TRBJ2-5 gives the full variable domain: GAGVSQSPSNKVTEKGKDVELRCDPISGHTALYWYRQSLGQGLEFLIYFQGNSAPDKSGLPSDRFSAERTGGSVSTLTIQRTQQEDSAVYLCASSPSGGQTQYFGPGTRLLVL.

The V gene is TRBV5-6, the J gene TRBJ2-5; the match to TRBD2 covers 8 bases. CDR3 length equals 15 residues. Per the germline V gene, CDR1 is SGHDT and CDR2 is YYEEEE. J was trimmed by 5 bases and V by 1 base; bases with no gene match: 7. CDR3 sequence reads: CASSLYGGGRETQYF. In DNA form, the CDR3 reads TGTGCCAGCAGCTTGTACGGGGGGGGCCGGGAGACCCAGTACTTC. The full variable domain, in which reference TRBV5-6 and TRBJ2-5 provide the parts outside the CDR3, is DAGVTQSPTHLIKTRGQQVTLRCSPKSGHDTVSWYQQALGQGPQFIFQYYEEEERQRGNFPDRFSGHQFPNYSSELNVNALLLGDSALYLCASSLYGGGRETQYFGPGTRLLVL.

The chain recombines TRBV16 with TRBJ2-3; D is ambiguous. Germline V gene sequence: CDR1 KGHSY, CDR2 FQNENV. CDR3 length equals 12 residues. With 0 bases removed from V and 4 bases from J, the gap between germline ends came to 2 bases. The CDR3 DNA reads as TGTGCCAGCAGCCAATCAGCAGATACGCAGTATTTT. Translating gives CASSQSADTQYF. Variable domain in full (rest from reference TRBV16 and TRBJ2-3): GEEVAQTPKHLVRGEGQKAKLYCAPIKGHSYVFWYQQVLKNEFKFLISFQNENVFDETGMPKERFSAKCLPNSPCSLEIQATKLEDSAVYFCASSQSADTQYFGPGTRLTVL.

The rearrangement joins TRBV21-1 to TRBJ2-7; the table's D call, TRBD1, was not checked against the DNA. TRBV21-1 is a pseudogene. CDR3 length equals 17 residues. As DNA, the CDR3 is TGTGCCAGCAGCAAAGGGGACGAGGGAACAGGGAGATACGAGCAGTACGTC. As protein: CASSKGDEGTGRYEQYV.

The chain combines TRBV5-4 with TRBJ1-4, with 7 bases matching TRBD1. The CDR3 totals 15 residues. Trimming at V came to 0 bases and at J to 4 bases, leaving 3 bases not matched to a gene. Germline lookup yields CDR1 SGHNT and CDR2 YYREEE (reference sequence). Here the CDR3 DNA reads TGTGCCAGCAGCTTGGCCGGGACAGATAATGAAAAACTGTTTTTT. As protein: CASSLAGTDNEKLFF.

This rearrangement joins TRBV7-2 to TRBJ2-5; D gene uncertain. Trimming cost V 1 base and J 4 bases, with 4 bases left between them. CDR3 length: 12 amino acids. CDR1 and CDR2 from the germline V gene are SGHTA and FQGNSA. The CDR3 spells CASSLVGETQYF. CDR3 nucleotides: TGTGCCAGCAGCTTAGTTGGAGAGACCCAGTACTTC.

The chain employs TRBV4-1 and TRBJ2-1, with D tentatively TRBD2 (6 bases). Germline assignment: CDR1 MGHRA and CDR2 YSYEKL. CDR3 length: 16 residues. The germline V and J ends were trimmed by 1 base and 8 bases, with 18 bases remaining between them. CDR3 bases: TGCGCCAGCAGCCAAGTCCGGGAGCTGACAATTCATGAGCAGTTCTTC. As protein: CASSQVRELTIHEQFF.

The J gene is TRBJ2-1, the V gene TRBV6-2 or TRBV6-3, with 7 bases matching TRBD1. This CDR3 has 16 residues. Germline-derived CDR1 and CDR2 are MNHEY and SVGEGT. The V and J ends lost 6 bases and 0 bases, in that order; junction bases with no gene match: 8. As DNA, the CDR3 is TGTGCCAGCAGCCGGCCACAGGGGCGCTCCTACAATGAGCAGTTCTTC. Its translation is CASSRPQGRSYNEQFF.

The chain joins TRBV19 to TRBJ2-3; TRBD2 aligns across 12 bases. This CDR3 region has 17 residues. After removal of 3 bases from V and 1 base from J, the junction contained 5 bases not matched to a gene. From germline, CDR1 is LNHDA and CDR2 SQIVND (reference sequence). The CDR3 nucleotides read TGTGCCAGTAGTATCGGACTAGCGGGGACCCGCACAGATACGCAGTATTTT. Translating it yields CASSIGLAGTRTDTQYF.

The chain uses TRBV2 and TRBJ1-2; D unclear. Germline values: CDR1 SNHLY, CDR2 FYNNEI. CDR3 length equals 14 residues. V lost 6 bases to trimming and J lost 10 bases, with 21 bases between them. As DNA, the CDR3 is TGTGCCAGCAGCCTCAACGAGGTCAAACTATCCTACACCTTC. Protein product: CASSLNEVKLSYTF.

The rearrangement joins TRBV4-1 to TRBJ2-5, with 11 bases lining up with TRBD2. The CDR3 consists of 18 residues. Germline V gene data show CDR1 as MGHRA and CDR2 as YSYEKL. V lost 5 bases, J lost 2 bases, and 13 bases stayed unmatched. CDR3 sequence: CASSAYPGLAEGQETQYF. The DNA for the CDR3 is TGCGCCAGCAGCGCCTATCCGGGACTAGCGGAGGGACAAGAGACCCAGTACTTC.

The chain employs TRBV5-6 and TRBJ2-2; no firm D call. Germline V CDR1 and CDR2: SGHDT, YYEEEE. V was trimmed by 4 bases and J by 2 bases, leaving 12 bases between them. The CDR3 is 15 amino acids. CDR3 protein: CASSPYGLNTGELFF. CDR3 in DNA: TGTGCCAGCAGCCCGTACGGGCTAAACACCGGGGAGCTGTTTTTT. The variable domain in full, with the rest retrieved from reference TRBV5-6 and TRBJ2-2, is DAGVTQSPTHLIKTRGQQVTLRCSPKSGHDTVSWYQQALGQGPQFIFQYYEEEERQRGNFPDRFSGHQFPNYSSELNVNALLLGDSALYLCASSPYGLNTGELFFGEGSRLTVL.

J is TRBJ2-1 and V is TRBV18; 12 bases fit TRBD2. The ends lost 6 bases at V and 8 bases at J; junction bases unmatched: 8. This CDR3 contains 15 residues. Looked up from germline, CDR1 is KGHSH and CDR2 is LQKENI. CDR3 DNA: TGTGCCAGCTCCCTGACTAGCGGGGGAATCGATGAGCAGTTCTTC. Its protein product is CASSLTSGGIDEQFF.

This rearrangement joins TRBV18 to TRBJ1-2, with 11 bases that match TRBD1. The trim removed 5 bases at V and 8 bases at J, leaving 10 bases unmatched. Germline V gives CDR1 KGHSH, CDR2 LQKENI. The CDR3 has 15 residues. CDR3 sequence (DNA): TGTGCCAGCTCATCTCGGACAGGGGGCGTTGACGGCTACACCTTC. Amino acid sequence: CASSSRTGGVDGYTF.

The CDR3: CASSLAGGTYEQYV. The CDR3 nucleotides are TGTGCCAGCAGCTTAGCGGGAGGAACCTACGAGCAGTACGTC. V gene TRBV7-9 combines with J gene TRBJ2-7, with D possibly TRBD2 on 6 matching bases. Trimming took 0 bases from V and 2 from J, leaving 8 bases between them. The CDR3 runs to 14 residues. Germline CDR1 reads SEHNR; CDR2 reads FQNEAQ (reference sequence).

J is TRBJ2-1 and V is TRBV30; D remains ambiguous. Germline V gene sequence: CDR1 GTSNPN, CDR2 SVGIG (reference sequence). The CDR3 runs 13 residues. V lost 7 bases and J 0 bases, leaving 10 bases between the germline ends. This chain's CDR3 is CASSQSSYNEQFF. Written as DNA, the CDR3 is TGTGCCTCGAGCCAGAGCTCCTACAATGAGCAGTTCTTC.